These 25 T cell receptor beta chains share one sample of origin, sequenced in a study of control samples from healthy donors and cancer patients. TCRdb keeps only in-frame clones here, not all; method: immunoSEQ multiplex PCR. The sample records some 220,000 clones, about 95% being singletons. Sample: blood. The receptors originated from a middle-aged man in good health.

The chain has TRBV3-1 (or the pseudogene TRBV3-2) and TRBJ2-3; D is unclear. This CDR3 has 12 residues. Germline V gives CDR1 LGHDT, CDR2 YNNKEL (reference sequence). Trimming left V 4 bases short and J 2 bases short, with 4 bases between. The CDR3 DNA is TGTGCCAGCAGCCCGCACACAGATACGCAGTATTTT. Its protein is CASSPHTDTQYF.

The chain joins TRBV5-5 to TRBJ2-5; perhaps TRBD2 as D (5 bases). This CDR3 comprises 13 residues. Per germline, CDR1 SGHKS and CDR2 YYEKEE (reference sequence). V lost 1 base to trimming and J lost 4 bases, with 8 bases between them. CDR3 in DNA: TGTGCCAGCAGCTTGTCGGGAAGAGAGACCCAGTACTTC. Its translation is CASSLSGRETQYF.

The rearrangement joins TRBV6-5 to TRBJ1-2; no reliable D call. The germline V gene has CDR1 MNHEY and CDR2 SVGAGI. With 6 bases removed from V and 0 bases from J, the gap between germline ends came to 11 bases. The CDR3 totals 14 residues. The CDR3 nucleotides read TGTGCCAGCAGGCCTAGGACGGCTAACTATGGCTACACCTTC. This translates into CASRPRTANYGYTF.

The sample holds a few counts of this clone. V gene TRBV6-5 combines with J gene TRBJ1-3, with a possible D match to TRBD1 (5 bases). Trimming removed 6 bases at V and 0 bases at J, with 9 bases between. There are 14 residues in the CDR3. Germline lookup yields CDR1 MNHEY and CDR2 SVGAGI. This chain's CDR3 is CASRGRGSGNTIYF. CDR3 DNA: TGTGCCAGCAGGGGACGGGGCTCTGGAAACACCATATATTTT.

The chain carries TRBV28 and TRBJ1-2; D not certain. The V end was cut by 5 bases, the J end by 4 bases, with 11 bases between. Germline CDR1 and CDR2: MDHEN and SYDVKM. The CDR3 sequence is 13 residues long. The CDR3 loop is CASSRVVGYGYTF. The CDR3 DNA reads TGTGCCAGCAGTCGCGTGGTCGGCTATGGCTACACCTTC.

The chain uses TRBV12-3 or TRBV12-4 and TRBJ1-1, with a possible D match to TRBD1 (6 bases). There are 13 residues in the CDR3. V shed 7 bases and J shed 7 bases, with 16 bases lying between them. In nucleotides, the CDR3 is TGTGCCAGCACAAGAGGGGGATTTGGTGAAGCTTTCTTT. Its translation: CASTRGGFGEAFF.

V and J are TRBV18 and TRBJ1-5; possibly TRBD1 for D (6 bases). Looked up from germline, CDR1 is KGHSH and CDR2 is LQKENI. The length of the CDR3 is 15 residues. V was shortened by 6 bases and J by 2 bases, with 14 bases between the two germline ends. CDR3: CASSQVGGRNQPQHF. The CDR3 region has the DNA TGTGCCAGCTCGCAAGTAGGGGGTCGCAATCAGCCCCAGCATTTT.

V is TRBV29-1 and J is TRBJ2-5; unclear D gene. Trimming stripped 3 bases from V and 6 bases from J, with 14 bases between. Germline V gene lookup returns CDR1 SQVTM and CDR2 ANQGSEA. There are 13 residues in the CDR3. The CDR3 reads CSVDGVQWKTQYF. CDR3 nucleotides: TGCAGCGTTGACGGTGTGCAGTGGAAGACCCAGTACTTC.

This chain uses TRBV11-3 with TRBJ2-4; D gene ambiguous. V lost 2 bases and J lost 9, with 11 bases in between. The germline V gene has CDR1 SGHNT and CDR2 YENEEA. This CDR3 comprises 13 residues. CDR3 nucleotide sequence: TGTGCCAGCAGCTTAATTTCTTCGAGCATTCAGTACTTC. It is translated as CASSLISSSIQYF.

This rearrangement joins TRBV20-1 to TRBJ2-2; the match to TRBD2 covers 7 bases. The V and J ends lost 3 bases and 8 bases, in that order; junction bases with no gene match: 9. The germline CDR1 and CDR2 sequences are DFQATT and SNEGSKA (reference sequence). The CDR3 has 14 residues. CDR3 loop: CSASRLAVGGELFF. The CDR3 DNA follows: TGCAGTGCTAGTCGGCTAGCGGTAGGGGGGGAGCTGTTTTTT.

This chain joins TRBV5-5 and TRBJ2-5, with no clear D. The V gene lost 3 bases and the J gene lost 1 base, with 4 bases spanning the gap. Germline CDR1 is SGHKS and CDR2 is YYEKEE (reference sequence). This CDR3 contains 12 residues. This CDR3 is CASSWRQETQYF. The CDR3 nucleotides read TGTGCCAGCAGCTGGCGCCAAGAGACCCAGTACTTC. Based on the CDR3 plus reference TRBV5-5 and TRBJ2-5, the full variable domain is DAGVTQSPTHLIKTRGQQVTLRCSPISGHKSVSWYQQVLGQGPQFIFQYYEKEERGRGNFPDRFSARQFPNYSSELNVNALLLGDSALYLCASSWRQETQYFGPGTRLLVL.

V is TRBV5-1 and J is TRBJ1-4; D unclear. CDR1 is SGHRS, CDR2 YFSETQ, per germline. V gave up 0 bases and J gave up 8 bases, with 14 bases separating them. The CDR3 runs to 15 residues. The CDR3 here is CASSLAPQDFEKLFF. In DNA, the CDR3 is TGCGCCAGCAGCTTGGCCCCGCAGGATTTCGAAAAACTGTTTTTT.

The chain couples TRBV29-1 to TRBJ1-2; 8 bases align to TRBD1. Germline V gene data show CDR1 as SQVTM and CDR2 as ANQGSEA. The CDR3 runs 15 residues. The junction had 8 bases not matched to a gene; V was cut back by 4 bases and J by 1 base. The CDR3 loop is CSVGTGRPINYGYTF. The CDR3 coding sequence is TGCAGCGTTGGGACAGGGAGACCGATTAACTATGGCTACACCTTC.

The chain's CDR3 is CASSRESGEAFF. CDR3 in DNA: TGTGCCAGCAGCCGTGAGTCAGGGGAAGCTTTCTTT. This chain links TRBV3-1 (or the pseudogene TRBV3-2) with TRBJ1-1, with D perhaps TRBD1 (5 bases). The germline gives CDR1 LGHDT, CDR2 YNNKEL (reference sequence). The CDR3 extends over 12 amino acids. The germline V and J ends were trimmed by 4 bases and 8 bases, with 11 bases remaining between them.

In regard to this clone: Other nucleotide sequences from this sample produce the same CDR3. The gene calls are TRBV5-6 and TRBJ2-5; no reliable D call. Looked up from germline, CDR1 is SGHDT and CDR2 is YYEEEE. V lost 2 bases to trimming and J lost 1 base, with 0 bases between them. This CDR3 has 11 residues. For the CDR3, the DNA is TGTGCCAGCAGCTTCCAAGAGACCCAGTACTTC. Its protein is CASSFQETQYF. The complete variable domain, with remaining parts taken from reference TRBV5-6 and TRBJ2-5, reads DAGVTQSPTHLIKTRGQQVTLRCSPKSGHDTVSWYQQALGQGPQFIFQYYEEEERQRGNFPDRFSGHQFPNYSSELNVNALLLGDSALYLCASSFQETQYFGPGTRLLVL.

The chain recombines TRBV6-5 with TRBJ1-6; the D gene is possibly TRBD1 (5 bases). The germline CDR1 and CDR2 sequences are MNHEY and SVGAGI. With 7 bases removed from V and 10 bases from J, the gap between germline ends came to 14 bases. The CDR3 sequence is 13 residues long. CDR3 sequence: CASTRQGASPLHF. The CDR3 nucleotides are TGTGCCAGCACCCGTCAGGGCGCGTCACCCCTCCACTTT.

The genes are TRBV7-9 and TRBJ1-4; D unclear. The V end lost 1 base, the J end lost 8 bases, and 23 bases lay between the germline ends. The CDR3 sequence is 18 residues long. Germline CDR1 SEHNR, CDR2 FQNEAQ (reference sequence). CDR3 protein: CASSLGSSALPSREKLFF. CDR3 in DNA: TGTGCCAGCAGCTTAGGGTCATCGGCCCTTCCTTCGAGGGAAAAACTGTTTTTT.

The gene calls are TRBV5-1 and TRBJ1-5; TRBD1 is a possible D gene (5 bases). Germline loops: CDR1 SGHRS, CDR2 YFSETQ. V gave up 0 bases and J gave up 2 bases, with 9 bases separating them. The CDR3 is 15 residues long. CDR3: CASSLGGPGNQPQHF. The CDR3 bases are TGCGCCAGCAGCTTGGGGGGCCCCGGCAATCAGCCCCAGCATTTT.

This chain connects TRBV7-9 to TRBJ1-1; D gene ambiguous. This CDR3 region has 15 residues. The germline V gene encodes CDR1 SEHNR and CDR2 FQNEAQ (reference sequence). V was trimmed by 1 base and J by 4 bases, leaving 13 bases between them. The CDR3 bases are TGTGCCAGCAGCTTAGAGGGCACCGTCGGCACTGAAGCTTTCTTT. Its protein product is CASSLEGTVGTEAFF.

This clone was found once. The sample holds other DNA sequences that translate to the same CDR3. The chain is built from TRBV15 and TRBJ1-2; the D is unclear. V lost 0 bases and J 8 bases, leaving 7 bases between the germline ends. Germline CDR1 is LNHNV and CDR2 is YYDKDF (reference sequence). This CDR3 spans 12 amino acids. DNA for the CDR3: TGTGCCACCAGCAGAGATGGAGGCGGCTACACCTTC. It specifies CATSRDGGGYTF.

V is TRBV6-2 or TRBV6-3 and J is TRBJ2-1, with D unresolved. CDR3 size: 12 residues. The ends were cut back, 6 bases at V and 4 bases at J, with 7 bases in the middle. The germline V gene has CDR1 MNHEY and CDR2 SVGEGT. The DNA for the CDR3 is TGTGCCAGCAGCCTACAGTACAATGAGCAGTTCTTC. Translation: CASSLQYNEQFF.

V usage is TRBV5-1 and J usage is TRBJ2-3, with TRBD2 identical over 11 bases. Trimming cost V 1 base and J 3 bases; bases outside gene matches: 10. The CDR3 runs 18 residues. Germline CDR1 SGHRS, CDR2 YFSETQ. The CDR3: CASSLISGGASRTDTQYF. The CDR3 region has the DNA TGCGCCAGCAGCTTGATTAGCGGGGGGGCCTCGAGGACAGATACGCAGTATTTT.

The V call is TRBV12-3 or TRBV12-4, the J call TRBJ2-1, with D perhaps matching TRBD2 (5 bases). The CDR3 consists of 11 residues. The V end lost 5 bases, the J end lost 13 bases, and 12 bases lay between the germline ends. This CDR3 is CASSRTGSQFF. The CDR3, as DNA: TGTGCCAGCAGTAGGACGGGGTCCCAGTTCTTC.

The rearrangement links TRBV7-2 to TRBJ1-4; unclear D gene. The CDR3 covers 13 residues. V was trimmed by 5 bases and J by 8 bases, leaving 12 bases between them. The V gene's germline CDR1 is SGHTA and CDR2 FQGNSA. DNA of the CDR3: TGTGCCAGCAGCGGAAGGCCGGGGGAAAAACTGTTTTTT. Its protein is CASSGRPGEKLFF. The full variable domain, rest sourced from reference TRBV7-2 and TRBJ1-4, is GAGVSQSPSNKVTEKGKDVELRCDPISGHTALYWYRQSLGQGLEFLIYFQGNSAPDKSGLPSDRFSAERTGGSVSTLTIQRTQQEDSAVYLCASSGRPGEKLFFGSGTQLSVL.

V and J are TRBV6-1 and TRBJ1-5; no definite D call. V lost 3 bases and J 6 bases, leaving 6 bases between the germline ends. This CDR3 contains 12 residues. Germline lookup yields CDR1 MNHNS and CDR2 SASEGT. The CDR3 DNA reads TGTGCCAGCAGTGATTCCAGTCAGCCCCAGCATTTT. Amino acids: CASSDSSQPQHF.